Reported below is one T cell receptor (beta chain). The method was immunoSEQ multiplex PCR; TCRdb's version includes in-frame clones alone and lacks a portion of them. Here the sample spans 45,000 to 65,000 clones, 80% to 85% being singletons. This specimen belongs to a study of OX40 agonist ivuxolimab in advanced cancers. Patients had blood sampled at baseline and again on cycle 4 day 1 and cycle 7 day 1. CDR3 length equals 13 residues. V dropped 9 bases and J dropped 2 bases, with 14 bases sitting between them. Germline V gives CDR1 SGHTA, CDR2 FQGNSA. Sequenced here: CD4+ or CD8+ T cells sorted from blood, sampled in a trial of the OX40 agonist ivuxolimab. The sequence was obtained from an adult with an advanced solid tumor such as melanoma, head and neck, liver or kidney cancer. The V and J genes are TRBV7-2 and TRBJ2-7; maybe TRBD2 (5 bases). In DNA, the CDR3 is TGTGCCAGTCGACCTGACGGGACCTACGAGCAGTACTTC. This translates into CASRPDGTYEQYF.